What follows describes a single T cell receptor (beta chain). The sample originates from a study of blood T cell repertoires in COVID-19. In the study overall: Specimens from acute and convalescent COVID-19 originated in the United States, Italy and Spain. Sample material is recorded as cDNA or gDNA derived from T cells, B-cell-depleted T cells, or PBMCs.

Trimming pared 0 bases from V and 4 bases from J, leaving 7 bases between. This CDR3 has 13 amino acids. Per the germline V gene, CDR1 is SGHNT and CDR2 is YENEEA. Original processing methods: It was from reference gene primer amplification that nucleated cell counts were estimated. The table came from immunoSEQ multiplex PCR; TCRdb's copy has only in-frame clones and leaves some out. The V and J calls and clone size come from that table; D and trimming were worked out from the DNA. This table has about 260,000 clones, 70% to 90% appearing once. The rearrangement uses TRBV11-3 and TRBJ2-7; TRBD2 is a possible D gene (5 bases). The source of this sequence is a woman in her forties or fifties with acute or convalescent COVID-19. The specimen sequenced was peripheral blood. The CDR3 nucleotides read TGTGCCAGCAGCTTAGATTCGGGATACGAGCAGTACTTC. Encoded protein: CASSLDSGYEQYF. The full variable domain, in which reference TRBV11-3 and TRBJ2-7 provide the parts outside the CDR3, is EAGVVQSPRYKIIEKKQPVAFWCNPISGHNTLYWYLQNLGQGPELLIRYENEEAVDDSQLPKDRFSAERLKGVDSTLKIQPAELGDSAVYLCASSLDSGYEQYFGPGTRLTVT.